The present entry profiles one T cell receptor beta chain with its context. The antigen it recognizes is unknown. Base qualities are not at hand, and no much larger clone is one base apart. The cohort comprised fewer than 700 healthy bone marrow donors. All cohort members were sampled while nominally healthy, although unrecorded immune exposures were likely present. The donor tested CMV seronegative, placing the donor among the roughly 350 seronegative members of the cohort. A peripheral blood sample was provided by each donor, and peripheral blood mononuclear cells were used for TCR beta sequencing. The Qiagen DNeasy Blood Extraction Kit was used to extract genomic DNA from the blood cell samples. The data were taken from a study of cytomegalovirus exposure and HLA in healthy donors (dated 2017 in TCRdb). Looking at the study overall: According to an earlier analysis of 587 of the donors, about 170 million T cells yielded roughly 110 million unique TCR beta sequences and roughly 280 Gb of sequence data. Roughly 300 gigabases of sequencing data and approximately 80 million unique TCR sequences were included in an early release covering about 600 HLA-typed donors. Of the 300 to 500 genotyped donors, over 80% were placed in the genetic ancestry cluster associated with self-reported Caucasian donors. The study was designed to test whether signatures of past pathogen exposure could be identified by cataloging public T cell receptors. Using immunosequencing, the study profiled T cell repertoires from 640 or so subjects and related those repertoires to cytomegalovirus serostatus. In addition to the first cohort of 666 subjects, a separate validation cohort of 120 different subjects was used. The study combined high-throughput TCR immunosequencing, statistical association of individual TCRs with disease status, and machine learning to predict cytomegalovirus infection status. A later analysis re-examined previously published TCR beta repertoires from just over 650 donors and added high-resolution HLA genotyping to investigate patterns of TCR occurrence. The later analysis used no new phenotypic data to find candidate immune exposures, relying instead on TCR beta sequences and their occurrence across donors. An earlier analysis of nearly 600 of the donors applied high-throughput TCR beta sequencing to assess whether each TCR beta V gene segment acted as functional or pseudogenic. Alongside the repertoire data, information on donor age, sex, ethnicity and CMV serostatus was compiled. A later genetic analysis took genome-wide SNP genotypes for 398 of the 666 donors and used that subset as a discovery cohort. All discovery cohort repertoires had been generated using a single sequencing platform. Class I and class II HLA loci were covered by the typing at four-digit resolution. The number of typed donors differed by locus: 629-630 for A, B, C, DRB1 and DQB1; approximately 520 for DQA1; 606 for DPA1; and 400 to 480 for DPB1. Four or five DR-DQ haplotypes were handled as single units for association and clustering because linkage in the cohort was strong. On average, about 200,000 unique TCR beta nucleotide sequences were sequenced per donor among roughly 430 genotyped donors of the cohort, with 15% to 20% of those sequences being non-productive.

The full study reports these points: In a later genetic analysis, fewer N-insertions in productive TCRs were reported among donors in an Asian-associated ancestry cluster than the 666-donor mean. Because counts were too low, roughly 18 rarely observed V segments, including chromosome 9 orphons, were left out of the earlier analysis of a few hundred of the donors. Linkage disequilibrium might explain the correlated functional status among segregating V segments, but an unknown experimental factor could not be ruled out. According to a later analysis, TCR association rates differed among HLA loci, with DRB1 alleles showing the most associated TCRs and HLA-C alleles showing the fewest. A further reported finding was that TCR beta sequences accurately predicted the HLA-A and HLA-B alleles for most subjects in the first cohort. The cohort was sequenced for TCR beta chains only, and without alpha or paired-chain data the features that could be detected were limited. In a later analysis, several top co-occurrence clusters were reported to appear linked to parvovirus B19, influenza, CMV and Epstein-Barr virus. A later analysis found that most CMV-associated TCR beta chains appeared HLA-restricted, with HLA associations seemingly driven largely by CMV exposure. A cluster of highly shared sequence variants was judged likely to represent a technical artifact of the sequencing pipeline. Most TCR sequences were seen in very few donors, while some public TCRs were found in many individuals. An association between a missense DCLRE1C variant and V-gene and J-gene trimming of TCR beta chains was found in a later genetic analysis and replicated in an independent cohort. Three of the identified cytomegalovirus-associated TCR beta chains were confirmed in vitro to be specific for cytomegalovirus antigens. Cytomegalovirus status was reported to be diagnosed by the classifier with high specificity and sensitivity in both the original and validation cohorts. In a later analysis, 16,951 TCR beta sequences were associated with specific HLA alleles at a false discovery rate of 0.05. The study gave a list of 150 to 200 TCR beta chains associated with cytomegalovirus. Roughly uniform sequencing depth across donors was assumed in presence/absence analyses, although this assumption may not hold. According to the authors, the approach could potentially be generalized to other disease states and immunological phenotypes. The 87-base-pair reads could not distinguish some IMGT-functional V segments, including TRBV6-2 and TRBV6-3, so those segments were excluded. Broadly in line with IMGT annotations, most TCR beta V segments showed up in productive rearrangements about 90% or about 30% of the time in an earlier analysis of several hundred of the donors. Because HLA typing was unavailable for some donors at each locus, only the typed subset was used in association tests. A later analysis found that HLA-associated TCR beta chains were more clonally expanded and had lower generation probabilities than equally common non-associated chains. When HLA alleles, especially DR and DQ, strongly co-occurred, TCR associations were difficult to assign to individual alleles. For the cohort, immune exposure information was limited to CMV serostatus.

The cysteine opens and the phenylalanine closes a CDR3 of 16 amino acids. Only the CDR3 portion is preserved as DNA: 48 bases, with reading frame beginning at the first base. Trimming removed 0 bases from V and 2 bases from J; the gene matches leave 1 base unexplained. Looking up the germline V gene yields CDR1 MNHEY and CDR2 SVGAGI. The library was produced with the immunoSEQ multiplex PCR assay. The multiplex PCR relied on a mix of 60 forward primers for TCR Vbeta segments and 13 reverse primers for TCR Jbeta segments. Amplification of the CDR3 region of rearranged TCR beta genes was performed with a multiplex PCR assay on genomic DNA. The amplified TCR beta libraries were sequenced on the Illumina HiSeq System as 87-base-pair reads. The source study handled its data this way. In a later analysis, some 80 million unique TCR beta chains were counted across the approximately 640 repertoires, and roughly 11 million of these chains were shared by at least two donors. Raw reads were error-corrected and collapsed into unique sequences by a nearest-neighbor algorithm in which closely related sequences were merged to remove PCR and sequencing errors. V, D and J gene segments were assigned by aligning CDR3 sequences to IMGT reference sequences. For a sequence to be retained, a match of at least six nucleotides to both a V gene segment and a J gene segment was required. Rearrangements were called productive when the CDR3 lacked stop codons and stayed in frame with V and J; all others were non-productive. CDR3 was defined according to IMGT convention as the region running from the second conserved V-encoded cysteine to the conserved J-encoded phenylalanine. The earlier analysis of 587 of the donors excluded any sequence lacking an unambiguous match to a single V gene segment. In an earlier analysis of several hundred of the donors, V segments were called functional above 56.7% productive rearrangements and were called segregating when the between-donor standard deviation exceeded 5%. To diagnose cytomegalovirus status from the catalog of TCR beta chain sequences, a statistical classification framework was built. A later analysis assigned V and J genes by comparing TCR nucleotide sequences with IMGT/GENE-DB human TR gene sequences. Using the TCRdist pipeline, a later analysis assigned CDR3 sequences along with most-parsimonious VDJ recombination scenarios. In a later analysis, each TCR beta chain was defined by its CDR3 amino acid sequence together with its V-gene family, and reads without a unique V-gene family were excluded. As a way to deal with suspected cross-contamination and a sequencing artifact, a later analysis dropped roughly 600 nucleotide sequences that were highly shared and had low generation probability. For each public chain, a later analysis derived a clonal expansion index from normalized ranks of inferred template counts within each repertoire. In a later analysis, generation probabilities were computed using a VDJ recombination model fitted to out-of-frame rearrangements, and the results were checked against IGoR. In a later analysis, hypergeometric tests were used to score TCR-TCR, TCR-HLA and TCR-CMV co-occurrence, with a repertoire-size bias correction applied to TCR pairs. In a later analysis, false discovery rates were estimated by permuting HLA or CMV assignments 20 times. In a later analysis, co-occurring TCRs were grouped using DBSCAN, and TCRdist sequence similarity was added for clustering within HLA-allele-positive subsets. Co-occurrence clustering excluded repertoires with fewer than 30,000 or more than 120,000 public chains, plus five with anomalous nucleotide sharing. Not all clones reach the TCRdb copy of this immuneACCESS table, which keeps in-frame sequences only. Checked studies attribute under half of the gap to unresolved V genes and leave the rest unexplained. The DNA was the basis for D and trimming; V, J and clone size are from that table. Within this sample are 85,000 to 130,000 clones, with around 82% of them counted one time only. The top ten hold about 1.6% of the sample.

This TCR was sampled from a man between 50 and 59 years old in good health and CMV-seronegative. Sequencing was carried out using PBMCs. The receptor chain draws on TRBV6-5 and TRBJ2-2, and TRBD1 aligns with 9 junction nucleotides. The CDR3 corresponds to CASSYSGQGNTGELFF. The nucleotides read TGTGCCAGCAGTTACTCGGGACAGGGAAACACCGGGGAGCTGTTTTTT.